This T cell receptor (beta chain) was recorded in a study of cytomegalovirus exposure and HLA in healthy donors. Study results and limitations: The classifier reportedly diagnosed cytomegalovirus status with high sensitivity and specificity. While the bulk of TCR sequences proved rare, some public TCRs turned up in many donors. In an earlier analysis, in roughly 580 donors, most V segments appeared productive either ~87% or ~30% of the time.

The PCR made use of 60 Vbeta and 13 Jbeta primers. Repertoires were generated with immunoSEQ multiplex PCR, while TCRdb's copy carries only in-frame clones and drops some. The table shows 100,000 to 150,000 clones, with approximately 80% occurring only once. Notes on this clone: Its antigen is not identified.

This CDR3 spans 12 amino acids. V dropped 6 bases and J dropped 6 bases, with 8 bases sitting between them. From germline, CDR1 is MRHNA and CDR2 SNTAGT. The chain is built from TRBV6-4 and TRBJ2-2; no definite D call. The sample comprised PBMCs. The clonotype originates from a boy aged 2 to 9 in good health and CMV-seronegative. The chain's CDR3 is CASSSYAGELFF. The CDR3 bases are TGTGCCAGCAGCTCGTATGCCGGGGAGCTGTTTTTT.